A single T cell receptor (beta chain) is shown here with its context. The antigen is not known. The libraries of TRB cDNA were constructed through 5' RACE using UMI labels. With the 5' RACE reads reprocessed, TCRdb shows one record per CDR3 protein and no DNA. Here the sample table reports 80,000 to 100,000 distinct CDR3 sequences. The source of the sample is a study of CXCR3-negative and CXCR3-positive naive CD8 T cells. Each CD8+ T cell subset was sorted in triplicate, some 270,000 cells each. Germline CDR1 is SGHTA and CDR2 is FQGTGA. This CDR3 comprises 14 residues. Study findings and constraints: When CXCR3-positive naive cells were set against CXCR3-negative naive cells, the former had more hydrophobic TRB CDR3s.

The sample taken for sequencing was naive CXCR3+ CD8+ T cells from blood. Subset meaning: CD45RO-CCR7+CD27+CD95- naive CD8+ T cells expressing CXCR3 (TNR3+). This clonotype originated in a human donor in good health. Some clones in this sample may be carry-over from other donors' samples. The rearrangement joins TRBV7-3 to TRBJ2-3; TCRdb indicates TRBD2, and absent DNA this call remains unverified. The chain's CDR3 is CASSPGREADTQYF. Supplemented by reference TRBV7-3 and TRBJ2-3, the full variable domain reads GAGVSQTPSNKVTEKGKYVELRCDPISGHTALYWYRQSLGQGPEFLIYFQGTGAADDSGLPNDRFFAVRPEGSVSTLKIQRTERGDSAVYLCASSPGREADTQYFGPGTRLTVL.